By its share, the clone carrying this T cell receptor beta chain is medium-sized. Its antigen is not identified. This entry belongs to a study of T-cell reconstitution after alpha-beta-depleted transplantation in children. Findings and limits, study-wide: In patients about two months after transplant, alpha-beta T cells reportedly arose from several hundred expanded graft clones.

As it was prepared, the TCRbeta library received unique molecular identifiers. Each CDR3 protein gets one entry after TCRdb re-called the PCR reads with MiXCR. The data contain thousands of distinct CDR3 sequences, roughly a quarter of them seen just once; the ten biggest clones take up about 61%. This CDR3 is built from 12 residues. Germline CDR1 is DFQATT and CDR2 is SNEGSKA (reference sequence). With 6 bases removed from V and 7 bases from J, the gap between germline ends came to 10 bases. J is TRBJ1-6 and V is TRBV20-1, with D possibly matching TRBD1 (6 bases). The receptor was isolated from a boy less than two years old who had a stem cell transplant for acute myeloid leukemia, so the T cells may come from the graft donor. The sample was PBMCs, mostly from graft donor cells, taken 60 days after TCRalphabeta/CD19-depleted stem cell transplant. CDR3 loop: CSAETGNSPLHF. CDR3 sequence (DNA): TGCAGTGCGGAAACAGGGAATTCACCCCTCCACTTT.